This T cell receptor (beta chain) stems from a study of T-cell memory formation after mild COVID-19. At the level of the study: The two donors had largely donor-specific TCR clusters.

About this clonotype itself: Its antigen is currently unknown.

Whole-study findings and limits: A subset of responding clones appeared in pre-infection memory, suggesting cross-reactive memory joined. Contracting clones, day 15 to 85, had balanced CD4/CD8, and later expanders favored CD4+.

V lost 0 bases and J lost 4, with 10 bases in between. The germline gives CDR1 LNHNV, CDR2 YYDKDF (reference sequence). This CDR3 has 14 amino acids. Constant-segment primers were used for 5'RACE, and the resulting TCR alpha and TCR beta cDNA libraries carried sample barcodes and UMIs. TCRdb re-called the 5' RACE reads with MiXCR, one entry per CDR3 protein. The sample has about 390,000 distinct CDR3 sequences; approximately 15% are singletons. Sequencing was done on a sample of PBMCs or a T cell subset sorted from them (not recorded which). The receptor was isolated from a man between 18 and 29 years old who had mild COVID-19 (a few samples of this study predate the infection). Cell type and time point are not known. The chain carries TRBV15 and TRBJ2-7; D tentatively reads TRBD1 or TRBD2 (5 bases each). The CDR3 region has the DNA TGTGCCACCAGCAGAGATCAGGGAGCTTACGAGCAGTACGTC. Its translation is CATSRDQGAYEQYV.